The T cell receptor beta chain under discussion was sequenced for a study of Graves' ophthalmopathy and Graves' hyperthyroidism. Study background: Over 18 months of follow-up, stable hyperthyroidism required that no ophthalmopathy appear. The study, taken as a whole, reports: Ophthalmopathy versus stable hyperthyroidism: 13-signature model gave 87.88% sensitivity, 81.08% specificity. This model predicted ophthalmopathy progression (sensitivity roughly 70%, specificity about 72%). Among expanded thyroid clonotypes above 0.001 frequency, most also occurred in blood.

RNA transcripts served as template for amplifying TCR beta CDR3 sequences. The library came from an HTBI-primed first-round RT-PCR and a second-round multiplex PCR. Using its own MiXCR run on the multiplex PCR reads, TCRdb lists one record per CDR3 protein. The sample records a few hundred thousand distinct CDR3 sequences, 39% being singletons. Comments on this clonotype: The antigen is not known.

Trimming cost V 5 bases and J 2 bases; bases outside gene matches: 7. Germline CDR1 and CDR2: SNHLY and FYNNEI. The CDR3 is made up of 15 amino acids. The chain combines TRBV2 with TRBJ2-3, with 7 bases identical to TRBD1. The TCR was taken from an adult man with Graves' hyperthyroidism. Specimen: peripheral blood or thyroid tissue (not recorded which). The CDR3 spells CASSPQTGITDTQYF. DNA for the CDR3: TGTGCCAGCAGTCCTCAGACAGGGATCACAGATACGCAGTATTTT.